A single sample gave rise to the 22 T cell receptor beta chains below, sequenced in a study of CD8 T cells in Susac syndrome (dated by TCRdb to about 2019). Receptor libraries were prepared by the immunoSEQ multiplex PCR assay. RNA was extracted using the RNeasy kit, and roughly 0.5 to 1 ug of the RNA was reverse transcribed with random hexamers. TCRdb reprocessed the public reads (quality trimming at Q25 with fastp, clone calling with MiXCR) and kept in-frame beta chains. For every CDR3 protein sequence, its rows merge into one entry that carries the most common genes and DNA. For this sample the table gives approximately 150,000 distinct CDR3 sequences, of which 80% were detected only once. Of the sample, around 0.51% falls within the top ten clones. Sequences were obtained from CD8+ T cells from PBMCs. The receptors shown here come from a human donor with multiple sclerosis.

The genes are TRBV24-1 and TRBJ2-1; TRBD1 might be the D (6 bases). The CDR3 totals 13 residues. The germline V gene has CDR1 KGHDR and CDR2 SFDVKD. V was clipped by 5 bases and J by 7 bases, with 11 bases between them. The CDR3 protein is CATSVGTPNEQFF. Written as DNA, the CDR3 is TGTGCCACCAGTGTTGGGACACCAAATGAGCAGTTCTTC.

The chain links TRBV6-5 to TRBJ1-6; D gene unclear. The V end lost 5 bases, the J end lost 7 bases, and 6 bases lay between the germline ends. CDR3 length equals 12 residues. Germline lookup yields CDR1 MNHEY and CDR2 SVGAGI. The CDR3 sequence: CASSRRNSPLHF. The CDR3 DNA sequence: TGTGCCAGCAGTCGACGGAATTCACCCCTCCACTTT.

The rearrangement links TRBV19 to TRBJ1-1; D is ambiguous. CDR3 length: 13 amino acids. The germline gives CDR1 LNHDA, CDR2 SQIVND (reference sequence). V was pared by 3 bases and J by 1 base, with 6 bases between. The CDR3 reads CASSISQNTEAFF. CDR3 nucleotide sequence: TGTGCCAGTAGTATTTCCCAGAACACTGAAGCTTTCTTT.

The sample holds a few counts of this clonotype. The gene calls are TRBV4-1 and TRBJ1-1, with no clear D. CDR1 MGHRA and CDR2 YSYEKL come from the germline V gene. The CDR3 is made up of 15 amino acids. V shed 0 bases and J shed 0 bases, with 8 bases lying between them. CDR3 sequence: CASSQDFRLNTEAFF. The CDR3 nucleotides are TGCGCCAGCAGCCAAGATTTTCGGCTGAACACTGAAGCTTTCTTT.

J is TRBJ2-7 and V is TRBV28, with 7 bases that match TRBD2. CDR3 length: 15 residues. Germline V gives CDR1 MDHEN, CDR2 SYDVKM. Unmatched junction bases numbered 4, after V lost 0 bases and J lost 2 bases. The CDR3 here is CASSLWASGPYEQYF. DNA for the CDR3: TGTGCCAGCAGTTTATGGGCTAGCGGCCCCTACGAGCAGTACTTC.

The chain carries TRBV29-1 and TRBJ2-7; D possibly matches TRBD1 or TRBD2 (5 bases each). CDR1 and CDR2 (germline): SQVTM, ANQGSEA. CDR3 size: 12 residues. Trimming removed 4 bases from V and 0 bases from J, with 7 bases in between. CDR3 nucleotides: TGCAGCGTTGTGGGGGACTCCTACGAGCAGTACGTC. Encoded protein: CSVVGDSYEQYV.

This clonotype was counted a single time. The V and J genes are TRBV4-2 and TRBJ2-2; D is undetermined. From germline, CDR1 is LGHNA and CDR2 YNFKEQ. V was clipped by 1 base and J by 6 bases, with 18 bases between them. The CDR3 totals 17 residues. The CDR3 DNA reads as TGTGCCAGCAGCCAAGTTCGTGGCGAAAGTGTTTCCGGGGAGCTGTTTTTT. Amino acid sequence: CASSQVRGESVSGELFF.

The chain has TRBV11-2 and TRBJ2-1; no clear D gene. The CDR3 totals 12 residues. CDR1 is SGHAT, CDR2 FQNNGV, per germline. Trimming took off 6 bases at V and 10 bases at J, with 13 bases between the two ends. Here the CDR3 reads CASSFVEVEQFF. DNA for the CDR3: TGTGCCAGCAGTTTTGTCGAGGTGGAGCAGTTCTTC. Supplemented by reference TRBV11-2 and TRBJ2-1, the full variable domain reads EAGVAQSPRYKIIEKRQSVAFWCNPISGHATLYWYQQILGQGPKLLIQFQNNGVVDDSQLPKDRFSAERLKGVDSTLKIQPAKLEDSAVYLCASSFVEVEQFFGPGTRLTVL.

CDR3 DNA: TGCGCCAGCAGCTTCGATCGACAAGAGACCCAGTACTTC. Amino acid sequence: CASSFDRQETQYF. J is TRBJ2-5 and V is TRBV5-1, with unresolved D. This CDR3 has 13 residues. V lost 2 bases and J lost 2, with 7 bases in between. CDR1 SGHRS and CDR2 YFSETQ come from the germline V gene.

This rearrangement joins TRBV12-3 or TRBV12-4 to TRBJ2-1; the D call may be TRBD1 or TRBD2 (6 bases each). The CDR3 loop spans 15 amino acids. V was shortened by 2 bases and J by 2 bases, with 10 bases between the two germline ends. CDR3 residues: CASSLKGGTYNEQFF. The CDR3 DNA follows: TGTGCCAGCAGTTTAAAGGGGGGTACCTACAATGAGCAGTTCTTC.

This clonotype was counted a few times. The chain combines TRBV6-1 with TRBJ1-2; a possible D gene is TRBD1 (6 bases). V dropped 9 bases and J dropped 6 bases, with 20 bases sitting between them. The germline V gene encodes CDR1 MNHNS and CDR2 SASEGT. This CDR3 contains 14 residues. CDR3 protein: CASMRQAWDNGYTF. CDR3 DNA: TGTGCCAGTATGAGACAGGCTTGGGATAATGGCTACACCTTC.

The V gene is TRBV9, the J gene TRBJ2-2, with a possible D match to TRBD2 (6 bases). The V gene lost 6 bases and the J gene lost 6 bases, with 15 bases spanning the gap. CDR3 length equals 14 residues. The germline V gene encodes CDR1 SGDLS and CDR2 YYNGEE. The DNA for the CDR3 is TGTGCCAGCACCCCTGGGAGGTTTTCCGGGGAGCTGTTTTTT. It yields the protein CASTPGRFSGELFF. The full variable domain, with the rest looked up from reference TRBV9 and TRBJ2-2, is DSGVTQTPKHLITATGQRVTLRCSPRSGDLSVYWYQQSLDQGLQFLIQYYNGEERAKGNILERFSAQQFPDLHSELNLSSLELGDSALYFCASTPGRFSGELFFGEGSRLTVL.

The chain has TRBV5-1 and TRBJ1-2; D possibly corresponds to TRBD1 (6 bases). This CDR3 region has 16 residues. Trimming cost V 4 bases and J 2 bases, with 18 bases left between them. CDR1 and CDR2 (germline): SGHRS, YFSETQ. The CDR3 region is CASSPKGTSYNYGYTF. In nucleotides, the CDR3 is TGCGCCAGCAGCCCGAAAGGGACATCTTACAACTATGGCTACACCTTC.

J is TRBJ2-7 and V is TRBV7-6; 10 bases agree with TRBD1. The CDR3 totals 16 residues. V dropped 5 bases and J dropped 5; count of bases not matched to a gene: 12. CDR1 and CDR2 from the germline V gene are SGHVS and FNYEAQ. This CDR3 reads CASSLSPGQGVNEQYV. The CDR3 bases are TGTGCCAGCAGCCTTTCCCCCGGACAGGGGGTAAACGAGCAGTACGTC.

The chain couples TRBV2 to TRBJ1-1, with 7 nucleotides matching TRBD1. J gave up 1 base and V 4 bases, and 9 bases lay outside the gene matches. Germline V gives CDR1 SNHLY, CDR2 FYNNEI. This CDR3 spans 16 amino acids. The CDR3 region has the DNA TGTGCCAGCAGTGTATATACAGGGGTAAGGAACACTGAAGCTTTCTTT. Translation: CASSVYTGVRNTEAFF.

The chain carries TRBV28 and TRBJ2-7; 12 nucleotides align to TRBD1. This CDR3 is built from 15 residues. Germline CDR1 MDHEN, CDR2 SYDVKM. The V and J ends lost 2 bases and 4 bases, in that order; junction bases with no gene match: 3. The CDR3 loop reads CASSLGTGGLYEQYF. The DNA for the CDR3 is TGTGCCAGCAGTTTAGGGACAGGGGGCTTGTACGAGCAGTACTTC.

The CDR3: CASSPTEIYGYTF. The CDR3 DNA reads TGTGCCAGCAGCCCTACAGAGATCTATGGCTACACCTTC. This chain links TRBV7-9 with TRBJ1-2; no reliable D call. CDR3 size: 13 residues. Per germline, CDR1 SEHNR and CDR2 FQNEAQ (reference sequence). Trimming pared 5 bases from V and 4 bases from J, leaving 11 bases between.

This chain joins TRBV5-1 and TRBJ2-7, with D uncertain. Per germline, CDR1 SGHRS and CDR2 YFSETQ. Trimming took 0 bases from V and 3 from J, leaving 7 bases between them. CDR3 length equals 13 residues. CDR3 DNA: TGCGCCAGCAGCTTGGGTTATAGCTACGAGCAGTACTTC. Translation: CASSLGYSYEQYF.

The chain is built from TRBV5-5 and TRBJ2-3; D remains ambiguous. This CDR3 has 15 residues. Between the trimmed V and J ends, which lost 2 bases and 0 bases, there was a span of 10 bases. Germline assignment: CDR1 SGHKS and CDR2 YYEKEE (reference sequence). CDR3 amino acids: CASSLGRSSTDTQYF. Here the CDR3 DNA reads TGTGCCAGCAGCTTAGGCCGTTCTAGCACAGATACGCAGTATTTT.

This chain links TRBV5-5 with TRBJ2-7; D may be TRBD2 (6 bases). Trimming took 1 base from V and 4 from J, leaving 12 bases between them. The germline gives CDR1 SGHKS, CDR2 YYEKEE (reference sequence). The CDR3 sequence is 14 residues long. The CDR3: CASSLWREGYEQYF. Written as DNA, the CDR3 is TGTGCCAGCAGCTTGTGGAGGGAAGGATACGAGCAGTACTTC. Supplemented by reference TRBV5-5 and TRBJ2-7, the full variable domain reads DAGVTQSPTHLIKTRGQQVTLRCSPISGHKSVSWYQQVLGQGPQFIFQYYEKEERGRGNFPDRFSARQFPNYSSELNVNALLLGDSALYLCASSLWREGYEQYFGPGTRLTVT.

This clonotype has more than one count but fewer than ten. This chain uses TRBV3-1 with TRBJ2-7, with TRBD1 identical over 10 bases. The germline V gene has CDR1 LGHDT and CDR2 YNNKEL (reference sequence). This CDR3 has 15 residues. The junction had 8 bases not matched to a gene; V was cut back by 4 bases and J by 5 bases. CDR3 protein: CASSRPGQGSDEQYF. CDR3 DNA: TGTGCCAGCAGCCGGCCGGGACAGGGGTCGGACGAGCAGTACTTC.

CDR3 DNA sequence: TGTGCCAGCAGTGACCTGACATCCTACGCCGGGGAGCTGTTTTTT. It codes for CASSDLTSYAGELFF. The chain uses TRBV6-1 and TRBJ2-2; D not certain. CDR1 and CDR2 from the germline V gene are MNHNS and SASEGT. The CDR3 totals 15 residues. Trimming shortened V by 3 bases and J by 6 bases, and 14 bases separated the two germline ends.